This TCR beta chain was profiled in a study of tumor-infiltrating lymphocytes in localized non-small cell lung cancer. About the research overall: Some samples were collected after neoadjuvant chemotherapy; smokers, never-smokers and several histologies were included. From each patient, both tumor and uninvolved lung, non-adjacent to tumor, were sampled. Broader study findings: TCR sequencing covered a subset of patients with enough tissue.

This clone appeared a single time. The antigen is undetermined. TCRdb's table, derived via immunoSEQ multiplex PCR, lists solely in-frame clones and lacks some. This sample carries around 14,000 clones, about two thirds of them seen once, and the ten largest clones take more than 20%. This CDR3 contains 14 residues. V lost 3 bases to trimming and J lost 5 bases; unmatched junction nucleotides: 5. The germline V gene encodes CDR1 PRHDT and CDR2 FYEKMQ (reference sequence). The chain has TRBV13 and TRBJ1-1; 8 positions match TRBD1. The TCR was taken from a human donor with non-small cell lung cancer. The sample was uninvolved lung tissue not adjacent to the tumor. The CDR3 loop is CASSFRTGRTEAFF. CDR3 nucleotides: TGTGCCAGCAGCTTCCGGACAGGGAGGACTGAAGCTTTCTTT. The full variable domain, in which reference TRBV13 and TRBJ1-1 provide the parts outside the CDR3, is AAGVIQSPRHLIKEKRETATLKCYPIPRHDTVYWYQQGPGQDPQFLISFYEKMQSDKGSIPDRFSAQQFSDYHSELNMSSLELGDSALYFCASSFRTGRTEAFFGQGTRLTVV.